Presented here are 5 T cell receptor beta chains from one specimen sequenced in a study of T cell changes during pregnancy in multiple sclerosis. TCRdb's copy holds only in-frame clones and misses some; the assay was immunoSEQ multiplex PCR. This table holds around 59,000 clones, over 90% found once. The sample was peripheral blood, taken in the first trimester of pregnancy. Source of these receptors: a female donor with multiple sclerosis, enrolled in a pregnancy study.

This chain uses TRBV9 with TRBJ2-1; D uncertain. Germline V gene sequence: CDR1 SGDLS, CDR2 YYNGEE. The ends were cut back, 3 bases at V and 7 bases at J, with 11 bases in the middle. The CDR3 runs 13 residues. The CDR3 sequence is CASSAPPGNEQFF. CDR3 DNA sequence: TGTGCCAGCAGCGCCCCTCCCGGTAATGAGCAGTTCTTC.

This chain uses TRBV9 with TRBJ2-3; 9 nucleotides match TRBD2. V was pared by 0 bases and J by 2 bases, with 4 bases of the junction left unmatched. CDR1 and CDR2 from the germline V gene are SGDLS and YYNGEE. The CDR3 extends over 16 amino acids. This CDR3 is CASSVEVAGATDTQYF. The CDR3 DNA reads as TGTGCCAGCAGCGTAGAGGTAGCGGGGGCCACAGATACGCAGTATTTT.

The V and J genes are TRBV7-3 and TRBJ1-1, with TRBD1 as a possible D gene (5 bases). CDR3 length equals 15 residues. The V end was cut by 2 bases, the J end by 1 base, with 11 bases between. Germline CDR1 and CDR2: SGHTA and FQGTGA. The DNA for the CDR3 is TGTGCCAGCAGCTTACTCGGGGGACCGAACACTGAAGCTTTCTTT. Its translation is CASSLLGGPNTEAFF. Combining the CDR3 with reference TRBV7-3 and TRBJ1-1 gives the whole variable domain GAGVSQTPSNKVTEKGKYVELRCDPISGHTALYWYRQSLGQGPEFLIYFQGTGAADDSGLPNDRFFAVRPEGSVSTLKIQRTERGDSAVYLCASSLLGGPNTEAFFGQGTRLTVV.

The chain joins TRBV11-2 to TRBJ1-1; no clear D. CDR1 is SGHAT and CDR2 is FQNNGV in the germline V gene. V was shortened by 2 bases and J by 7 bases, with 8 bases between the two germline ends. This CDR3 spans 12 amino acids. CDR3: CASSLLDYEAFF. The CDR3 coding sequence is TGTGCCAGCAGCTTACTAGATTATGAAGCTTTCTTT.

This chain connects TRBV7-8 to TRBJ2-1, with D possibly matching TRBD1 (5 bases). From germline, CDR1 is SGHVS and CDR2 FQNEAQ. The CDR3 is 17 amino acids. V was pared by 5 bases and J by 4 bases, with 21 bases between. The CDR3 sequence: CASSRLRGHQSYNEQFF. CDR3 sequence (DNA): TGTGCCAGCAGCCGCCTGAGAGGACATCAGAGTTACAATGAGCAGTTCTTC.